This T cell receptor beta chain comes out of a study of T-cell reconstitution after alpha-beta-depleted transplantation in children. The germline V gene has CDR1 SGHTA and CDR2 FQGTGA. The CDR3 contains 15 residues. The V end lost 4 bases, the J end lost 4 bases, and 14 bases lay between the germline ends. Study-wide results and limits: T-cell numbers and diversity, one year after transplant, stemmed largely from T cells that were newly produced. Expanded graft clones numbering several hundred reportedly gave rise to alpha-beta T cells about two months after transplant.

In its sample, this clonotype was seen a few times. Its antigen is undetermined. The authors prepared the TCRbeta library with unique molecular identifiers. MiXCR, run by TCRdb on the PCR reads, gives a single entry per CDR3 protein. The table shows roughly 790,000 distinct CDR3 sequences, with 15% to 20% occurring only once. The chain is built from TRBV7-3 and TRBJ2-1; D is unclear. The TCR was taken from a male patient aged 5 to 17 who had a stem cell transplant for acute lymphoblastic leukemia, so the T cells may come from the graft donor. The starting material was PBMCs, mostly from graft donor cells, obtained 360 days after TCRalphabeta/CD19-depleted stem cell transplant. The CDR3 region is CASSSTTTRYNEQFF. CDR3 DNA: TGTGCCAGCAGCTCAACCACAACTCGTTACAATGAGCAGTTCTTC.